Listed here is a single TCR beta chain. Its antigen is unidentified. Construction of TCR beta libraries was performed using quantitative 5'-RACE with molecular barcodes. TCRdb fed the 5' RACE reads into MiXCR, producing one record per CDR3 protein. This table has about 450,000 distinct CDR3 sequences, roughly 26% appearing once. The record originates from a study of CD8 T cells in ankylosing spondylitis. Study results and caveats: What seemed typical of ankylosing spondylitis blood was a TCR beta motif built from 7 or 8 highly homologous variants.

Germline-derived CDR1 and CDR2 are DFQATT and SNEGSKA (reference sequence). The CDR3 is made up of 12 amino acids. The V and J ends lost 6 bases and 2 bases respectively, with 10 bases between them. The rearrangement links TRBV20-1 to TRBJ1-2; D unresolved. The specimen was blood, either unsorted or a sorted T cell fraction (not recorded which). This TCR was sampled from a male donor with ankylosing spondylitis. The CDR3 bases are TGCAGTGCCCATGACAAAAACTATGGCTACACCTTC. Protein product: CSAHDKNYGYTF.